This T cell receptor beta chain is from a study of shared clonotypes between healthy human individuals. The study, taken as a whole, reports: Among a handful of donors, approximately 5% of naive CD4 clonotypes were found in common.

Naive CD8 populations comprised CD45RO-negative cells positively selected for CCR7, excluding terminally differentiated effector memory CD45RA+ cells. Donors comprised healthy HIV-negative adults lacking recent acute infections or vaccinations. The data were produced by immunoSEQ multiplex PCR, yet TCRdb's version contains in-frame clones alone and is incomplete. The data show about 2 million clones, about 95% seen once. V lost 1 base and J lost 8, with 17 bases in between. The CDR3 is made up of 15 amino acids. In germline, CDR1 is SGHTA, CDR2 FQGNSA. Of note for this clone: The antigen is undetermined.

The receptor was isolated from a man between 18 and 35 years old in good health. The sample taken for sequencing was naive CD8+ T cells sorted from blood. The chain links TRBV7-2 to TRBJ1-2; possibly TRBD1 for D (6 bases). The CDR3 loop is CASSLDRPRQVGYTF. Written as DNA, the CDR3 is TGTGCCAGCAGCTTAGATCGCCCACGACAGGTCGGCTACACCTTC.